The rows below give T cell receptor beta chains drawn from one sample of a study of T cells in Graves' hyperthyroidism and ophthalmopathy. TCRdb used MiXCR to reprocess the multiplex PCR reads, holding one entry per CDR3 protein. The data hold fewer than 450,000 distinct CDR3 sequences, with around 15% observed a single time. Input material: blood. These TCRs come from a man aged 50-59 years with Graves' ophthalmopathy. Each CDR3 is given with its conserved first and last residue.

V,J,CDR3
TRBV14,TRBJ2-3,CASSQAFGSGTDTQYF
TRBV20-1,TRBJ2-1,CSAPEVAGTNEQFF
TRBV2,TRBJ2-1,CASSTGLYNEQFF
TRBV18,TRBJ1-1,CASSLSQDNTEAFF
TRBV10-3,TRBJ2-3,CAISDSGVKTDTQYF
TRBV6-1,TRBJ2-7,CASSALAGYHYEQYF
TRBV12-3/TRBV12-4,TRBJ2-5,CASSLVVGQALETQYF
TRBV6-5,TRBJ2-7,CASSYFPAGVYEQYF
TRBV20-1,TRBJ2-3,CSARGPSTDTQYF
TRBV18,TRBJ2-5,CASSPNNPQETQYF
TRBV27,TRBJ2-7,CDLIRQVRVGYEQYF
TRBV3-1,TRBJ2-7,CASSPVAHPYEQYF
TRBV20-1,TRBJ2-1,CSARAGLAGGDNEQFF
TRBV11-3,TRBJ2-2,CASSLERVTGELFF
TRBV7-2,TRBJ2-7,CASSLDRYSYEQYF
TRBV27,TRBJ1-1,CASTSVGTEAFF
TRBV5-8,TRBJ1-1,CASSPQGRTEAFF
TRBV28,TRBJ2-2,CASSLPSGVANTGELFF
TRBV15,TRBJ2-5,CATSRDYTVQETQYF